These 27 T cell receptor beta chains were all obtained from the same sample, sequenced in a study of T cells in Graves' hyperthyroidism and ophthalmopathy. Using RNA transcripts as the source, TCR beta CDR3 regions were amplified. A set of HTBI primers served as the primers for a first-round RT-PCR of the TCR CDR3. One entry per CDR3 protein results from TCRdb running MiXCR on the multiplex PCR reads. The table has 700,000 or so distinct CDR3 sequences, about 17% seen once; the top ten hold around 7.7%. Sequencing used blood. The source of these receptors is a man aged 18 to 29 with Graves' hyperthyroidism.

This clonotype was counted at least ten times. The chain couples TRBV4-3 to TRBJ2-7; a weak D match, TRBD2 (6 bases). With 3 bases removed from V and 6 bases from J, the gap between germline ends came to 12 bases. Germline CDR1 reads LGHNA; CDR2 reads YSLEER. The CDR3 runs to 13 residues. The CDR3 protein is CASSHNRGSEQYF. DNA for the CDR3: TGCGCCAGCAGCCACAACCGGGGGTCCGAGCAGTACTTC.

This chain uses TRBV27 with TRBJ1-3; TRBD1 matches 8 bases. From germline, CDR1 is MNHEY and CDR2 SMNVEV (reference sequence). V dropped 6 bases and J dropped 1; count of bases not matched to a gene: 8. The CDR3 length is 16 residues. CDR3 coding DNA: TGTGCCAGCAGACCGGACAGGGCCTTATCTGGAAACACCATATATTTT. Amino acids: CASRPDRALSGNTIYF.

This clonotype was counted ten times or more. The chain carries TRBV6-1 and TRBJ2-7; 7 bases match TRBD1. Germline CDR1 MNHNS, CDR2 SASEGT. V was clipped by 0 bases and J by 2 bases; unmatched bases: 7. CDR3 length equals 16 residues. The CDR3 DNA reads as TGTGCCAGCAGTGAAGCGGGGAGAGGGGGCGCCTACGAGCAGTACTTC. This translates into CASSEAGRGGAYEQYF.

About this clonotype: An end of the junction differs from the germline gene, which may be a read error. CDR3 sequence (DNA): TGTGCCAGCAGTTTATCTGGGAGCTCCTATAATTCATCCCTCCACTTT. Translated, it gives CASSLSGSSYNSSLHF. V usage is TRBV12-3 or TRBV12-4 and J usage is TRBJ1-6; D gene unclear. The CDR3 is 16 amino acids.

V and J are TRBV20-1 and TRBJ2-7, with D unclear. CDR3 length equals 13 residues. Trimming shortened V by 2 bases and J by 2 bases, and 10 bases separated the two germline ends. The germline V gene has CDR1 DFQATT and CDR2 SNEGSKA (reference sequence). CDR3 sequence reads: CSARPDAAYEQYF. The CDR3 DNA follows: TGCAGTGCTAGACCGGACGCAGCCTACGAGCAGTACTTC.

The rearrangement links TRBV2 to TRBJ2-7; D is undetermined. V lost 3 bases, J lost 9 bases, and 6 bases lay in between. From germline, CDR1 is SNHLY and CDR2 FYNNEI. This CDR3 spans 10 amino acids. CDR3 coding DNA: TGTGCCAGCAGTGACCTACTGCAGTACTTC. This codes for CASSDLLQYF. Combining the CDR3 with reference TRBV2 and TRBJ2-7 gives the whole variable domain EPEVTQTPSHQVTQMGQEVILRCVPISNHLYFYWYRQILGQKVEFLVSFYNNEISEKSEIFDDQFSVERPDGSNFTLKIRSTKLEDSAMYFCASSDLLQYFGPGTRLTVT.

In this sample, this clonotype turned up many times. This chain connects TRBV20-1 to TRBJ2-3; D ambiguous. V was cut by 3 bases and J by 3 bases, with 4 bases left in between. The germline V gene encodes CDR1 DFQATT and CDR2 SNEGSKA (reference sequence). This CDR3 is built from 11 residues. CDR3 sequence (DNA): TGCAGTGCTAGCGAGACAGATACGCAGTATTTT. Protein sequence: CSASETDTQYF.

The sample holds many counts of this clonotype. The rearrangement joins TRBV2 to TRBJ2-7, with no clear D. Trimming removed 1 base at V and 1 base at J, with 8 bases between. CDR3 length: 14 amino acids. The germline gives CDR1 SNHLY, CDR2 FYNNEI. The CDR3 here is CASSEGTESYEQYF. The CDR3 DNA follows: TGTGCCAGCAGTGAAGGTACTGAATCCTACGAGCAGTACTTC.

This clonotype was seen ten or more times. The CDR3 region has the DNA TGTGCCAGCAGTCCGCGGGGTAGCGGGAGGTCCTACAATGAGCAGTTCTTC. It yields the protein CASSPRGSGRSYNEQFF. The chain is built from TRBV12-3 or TRBV12-4 and TRBJ2-1; the match to TRBD2 covers 10 bases. Germline trimming cut 5 bases from V and 1 base from J; bases unmatched to any gene: 8. This CDR3 region has 17 residues.

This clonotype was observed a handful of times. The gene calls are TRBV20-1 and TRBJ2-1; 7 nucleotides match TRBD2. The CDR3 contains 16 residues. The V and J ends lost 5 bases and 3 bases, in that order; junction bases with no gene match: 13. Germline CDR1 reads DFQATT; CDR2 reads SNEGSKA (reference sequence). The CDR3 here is CSAGTFLAASYNEQFF. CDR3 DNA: TGCAGTGCTGGTACTTTTCTAGCGGCGAGCTACAATGAGCAGTTCTTC.

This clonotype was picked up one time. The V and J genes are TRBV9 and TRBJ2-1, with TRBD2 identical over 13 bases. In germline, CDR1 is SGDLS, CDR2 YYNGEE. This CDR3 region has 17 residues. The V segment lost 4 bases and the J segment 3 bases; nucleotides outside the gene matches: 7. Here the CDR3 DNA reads TGTGCCAGCAGCTCAACGGGACTAGCGGGATTCTACAATGAGCAGTTCTTC. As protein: CASSSTGLAGFYNEQFF.

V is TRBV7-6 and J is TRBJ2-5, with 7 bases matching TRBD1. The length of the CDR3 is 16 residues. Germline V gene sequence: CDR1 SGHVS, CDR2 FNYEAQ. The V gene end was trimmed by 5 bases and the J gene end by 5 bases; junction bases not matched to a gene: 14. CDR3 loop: CASSHPRGGARETQYF. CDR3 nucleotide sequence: TGTGCCAGCAGCCATCCAAGAGGGGGCGCGAGGGAGACCCAGTACTTC. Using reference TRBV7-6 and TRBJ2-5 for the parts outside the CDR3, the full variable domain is GAGVSQSPRYKVTKRGQDVALRCDPISGHVSLYWYRQALGQGPEFLTYFNYEAQQDKSGLPNDRFSAERPEGSISTLTIQRTEQRDSAMYRCASSHPRGGARETQYFGPGTRLLVL.

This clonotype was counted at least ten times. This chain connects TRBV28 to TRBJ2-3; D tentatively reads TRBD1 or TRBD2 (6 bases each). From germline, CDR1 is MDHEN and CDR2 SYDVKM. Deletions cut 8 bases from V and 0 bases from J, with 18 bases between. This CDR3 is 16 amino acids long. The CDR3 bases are TGTGCCAGCGCTAATAGGGGGGCGGAAAGCACAGATACGCAGTATTTT. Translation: CASANRGAESTDTQYF.

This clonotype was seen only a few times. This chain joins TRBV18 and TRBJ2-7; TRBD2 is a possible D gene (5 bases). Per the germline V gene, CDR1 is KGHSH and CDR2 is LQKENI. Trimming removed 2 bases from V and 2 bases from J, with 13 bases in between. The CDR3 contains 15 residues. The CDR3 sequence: CASSPLDGLPYEQYF. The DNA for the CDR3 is TGTGCCAGCTCACCATTGGACGGACTCCCCTACGAGCAGTACTTC. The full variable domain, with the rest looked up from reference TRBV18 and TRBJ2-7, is NAGVMQNPRHLVRRRGQEARLRCSPMKGHSHVYWYRQLPEEGLKFMVYLQKENIIDESGMPKERFSAEFPKEGPSILRIQQVVRGDSAAYFCASSPLDGLPYEQYFGPGTRLTVT.

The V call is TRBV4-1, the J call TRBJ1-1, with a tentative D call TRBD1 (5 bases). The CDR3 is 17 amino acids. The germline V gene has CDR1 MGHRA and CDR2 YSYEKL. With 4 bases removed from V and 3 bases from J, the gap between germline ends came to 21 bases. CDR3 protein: CASSPRTLPKRDTEAFF. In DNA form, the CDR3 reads TGCGCCAGCAGCCCGCGGACACTCCCCAAGCGGGACACTGAAGCTTTCTTT.

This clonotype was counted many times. The CDR3, as DNA: TGTGCCAGCAGTGAAGTGTGGGGTGAGCAGTTCTTC. It codes for CASSEVWGEQFF. The chain employs TRBV6-1 and TRBJ2-1; D is unclear. The germline V and J ends were trimmed by 1 base and 9 bases, with 7 bases remaining between them. Germline loops: CDR1 MNHNS, CDR2 SASEGT. There are 12 residues in the CDR3.

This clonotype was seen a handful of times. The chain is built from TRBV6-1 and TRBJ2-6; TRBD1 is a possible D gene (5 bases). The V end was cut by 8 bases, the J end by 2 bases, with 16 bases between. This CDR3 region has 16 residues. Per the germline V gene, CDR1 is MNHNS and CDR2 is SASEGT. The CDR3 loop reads CASGPHDRTGANVLTF. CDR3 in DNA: TGTGCCAGCGGCCCCCACGACAGAACTGGGGCCAACGTCCTGACTTTC.

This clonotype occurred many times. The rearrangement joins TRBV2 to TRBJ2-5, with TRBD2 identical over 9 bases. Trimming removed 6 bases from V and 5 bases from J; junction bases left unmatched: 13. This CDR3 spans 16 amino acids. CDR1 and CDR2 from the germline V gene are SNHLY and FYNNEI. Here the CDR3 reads CASRVDLAGVLETQYF. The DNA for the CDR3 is TGTGCCAGCAGGGTTGACTTAGCGGGAGTGTTGGAGACCCAGTACTTC.

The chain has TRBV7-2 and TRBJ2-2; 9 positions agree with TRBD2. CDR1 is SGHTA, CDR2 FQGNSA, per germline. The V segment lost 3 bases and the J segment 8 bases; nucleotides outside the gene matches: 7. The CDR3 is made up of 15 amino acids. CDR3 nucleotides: TGTGCCAGCAGCTTTAGTAGCGGGAGTCGAGGGGAGCTGTTTTTT. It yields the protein CASSFSSGSRGELFF. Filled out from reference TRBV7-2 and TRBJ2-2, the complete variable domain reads GAGVSQSPSNKVTEKGKDVELRCDPISGHTALYWYRQSLGQGLEFLIYFQGNSAPDKSGLPSDRFSAERTGGSVSTLTIQRTQQEDSAVYLCASSFSSGSRGELFFGEGSRLTVL.

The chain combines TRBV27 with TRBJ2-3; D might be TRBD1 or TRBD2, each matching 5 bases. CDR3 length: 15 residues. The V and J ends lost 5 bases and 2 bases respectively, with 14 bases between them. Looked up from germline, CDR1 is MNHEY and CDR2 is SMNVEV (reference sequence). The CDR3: CASSAGTVVTDTQYF. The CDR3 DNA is TGTGCCAGCAGTGCCGGGACGGTCGTCACAGATACGCAGTATTTT.

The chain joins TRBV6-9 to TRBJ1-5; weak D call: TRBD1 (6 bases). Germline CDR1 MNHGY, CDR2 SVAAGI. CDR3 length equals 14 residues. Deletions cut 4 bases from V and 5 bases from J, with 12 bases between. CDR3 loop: CASSLTGSYQPQHF. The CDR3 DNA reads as TGTGCCAGCAGTTTAACAGGGTCGTATCAGCCCCAGCATTTT.

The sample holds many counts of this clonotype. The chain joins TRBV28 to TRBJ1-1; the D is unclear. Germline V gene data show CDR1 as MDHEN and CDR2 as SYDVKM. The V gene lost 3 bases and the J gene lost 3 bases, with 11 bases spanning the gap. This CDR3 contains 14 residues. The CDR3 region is CASSLRAVDTEAFF. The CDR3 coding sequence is TGTGCCAGCAGTTTGAGGGCCGTGGACACTGAAGCTTTCTTT.

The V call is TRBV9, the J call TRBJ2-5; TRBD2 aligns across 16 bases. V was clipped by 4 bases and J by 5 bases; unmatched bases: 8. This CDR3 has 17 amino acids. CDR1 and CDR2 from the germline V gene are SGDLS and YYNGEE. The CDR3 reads CASSLGLAGGGTETQYF. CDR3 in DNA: TGTGCCAGCAGCTTGGGACTAGCGGGAGGGGGGACGGAGACCCAGTACTTC.

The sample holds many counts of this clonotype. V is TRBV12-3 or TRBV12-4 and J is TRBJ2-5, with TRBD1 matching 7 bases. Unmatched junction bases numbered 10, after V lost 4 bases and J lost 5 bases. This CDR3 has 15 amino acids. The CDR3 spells CASSSTGTARETQYF. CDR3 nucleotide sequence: TGTGCCAGCAGTTCTACCGGGACAGCCAGGGAGACCCAGTACTTC.

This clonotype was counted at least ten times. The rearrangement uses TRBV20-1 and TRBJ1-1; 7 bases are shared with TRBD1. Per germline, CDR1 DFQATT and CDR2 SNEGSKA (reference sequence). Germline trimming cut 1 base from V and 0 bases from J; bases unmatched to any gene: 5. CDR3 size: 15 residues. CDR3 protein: CSARVPGQLNTEAFF. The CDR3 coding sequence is TGCAGTGCTAGAGTCCCGGGACAGCTGAACACTGAAGCTTTCTTT.

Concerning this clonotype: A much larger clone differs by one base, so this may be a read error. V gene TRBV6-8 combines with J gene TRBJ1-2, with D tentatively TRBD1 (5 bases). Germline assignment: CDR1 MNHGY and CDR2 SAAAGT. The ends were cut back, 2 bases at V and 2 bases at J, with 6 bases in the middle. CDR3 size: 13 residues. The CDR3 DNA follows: TGTGCCAGCAGTTACCAGGGAAACTATGGCTACACCTTC. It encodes CASSYQGNYGYTF.

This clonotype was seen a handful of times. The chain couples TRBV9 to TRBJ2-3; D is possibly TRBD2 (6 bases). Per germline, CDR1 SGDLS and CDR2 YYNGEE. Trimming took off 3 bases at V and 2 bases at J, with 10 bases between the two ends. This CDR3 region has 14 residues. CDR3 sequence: CASSAGLPTDTQYF. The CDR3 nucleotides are TGTGCCAGCAGCGCGGGACTTCCCACAGATACGCAGTATTTT.